This T cell receptor (beta chain) was sequenced during a study of cytomegalovirus exposure and HLA in healthy donors. Points on this clone: Its antigen is unknown.

Study results and caveats: A later analysis found most CMV-associated TCR beta chains apparently HLA-restricted.

This CDR3 has 16 residues. CDR1 and CDR2 (germline): SGHRS, YFSETQ. The junction had 5 bases not matched to a gene; V was cut back by 2 bases and J by 2 bases. Researchers ran the PCR with 60 Vbeta and 13 Jbeta primers. Using immunoSEQ multiplex PCR, the repertoire was profiled, and TCRdb retains in-frame clones only, with some absent. The sample has under 200,000 clones; around 83% are singletons. The chain has TRBV5-1 and TRBJ2-3; 10 bases align to TRBD2. The sample was PBMCs. The sequence derives from a man in his forties or fifties in good health and CMV-seropositive. The CDR3 loop reads CASSLGLAVTTDTQYF. The CDR3 nucleotides are TGCGCCAGCAGCTTAGGACTAGCGGTAACCACAGATACGCAGTATTTT.